The T cell receptor (beta chain) described here comes from a study of blood T cell repertoires in COVID-19. Across the whole study: The origin of the acute and convalescent COVID-19 samples was the United States, Italy and Spain. In each case, the material was cDNA or gDNA derived from T cells, B-cell-depleted T cells, or PBMCs.

In the original workflow: It was from reference gene primer amplification that nucleated cell counts were estimated. Some clones are missing from TCRdb's copy, which holds only in-frame ones; the method was immunoSEQ multiplex PCR. D and trimming were read from the DNA, whereas the V and J calls and clone size are those reported in that table. Among 200,000 to 250,000 clones listed, roughly 80% were seen once. Germline V gives CDR1 SQVTM, CDR2 ANQGSEA. CDR3 length: 17 amino acids. V gave up 0 bases and J gave up 1 base, with 16 bases separating them. The TCR comes from a woman between 55 and 75 years old with acute or convalescent COVID-19. Input material: peripheral blood. V is TRBV29-1 and J is TRBJ1-5; no firm D call. The CDR3 coding sequence is TGCAGCGTTGAAGATCGGGCGGAGGAGCCAAGCAATCAGCCCCAGCATTTT. Protein: CSVEDRAEEPSNQPQHF.